The rows below give T cell receptor beta chains drawn from one sample of a study of cytomegalovirus exposure and HLA in healthy donors. Method: immunoSEQ multiplex PCR; TCRdb's copy keeps in-frame clones and lacks some. Among fewer than 200,000 clones, roughly 87% were seen once, and the ten largest hold roughly 0.24%. Sequences were obtained from PBMCs. The receptors stem from a girl under three years old in good health and CMV-seronegative. The conserved cysteine and the conserved F or W are not part of the CDR3 here.

V gene,CDR3 protein
TRBV6-1,ASSVQGQGYGYT
TRBV5-1,ASSLEGRVDTQY
TRBV9,ASSVRPTGPNEQF
TRBV27,ASSPGQGILDTQY
TRBV25-1,ASSEIESRGEAF
TRBV7-3,ASSFAGRGHGETQY
TRBV18,ASSSRDNYNEQF
TRBV4-1,ASSQEVLAGGGDTQY
TRBV27,ASSFGAGNTIY
TRBV6-6,ASSSQANQPQH
TRBV5-1,ASSSSLAGGHLSYEQY
TRBV2,ASSELPYEQY
TRBV7-9,SSTSSLTYNEQF
TRBV6-1,ASSRDRVLETQY
TRBV6-1,ASSERDRSAKNIQY
TRBV27,ASTGTGGSTDTQY
TRBV9,ASSFSGRGETQY
TRBV14,ASSQVPRDREPGQPQH
TRBV19,ASSIMGGRRTYEQY
TRBV18,ASSETGVGGTEAF